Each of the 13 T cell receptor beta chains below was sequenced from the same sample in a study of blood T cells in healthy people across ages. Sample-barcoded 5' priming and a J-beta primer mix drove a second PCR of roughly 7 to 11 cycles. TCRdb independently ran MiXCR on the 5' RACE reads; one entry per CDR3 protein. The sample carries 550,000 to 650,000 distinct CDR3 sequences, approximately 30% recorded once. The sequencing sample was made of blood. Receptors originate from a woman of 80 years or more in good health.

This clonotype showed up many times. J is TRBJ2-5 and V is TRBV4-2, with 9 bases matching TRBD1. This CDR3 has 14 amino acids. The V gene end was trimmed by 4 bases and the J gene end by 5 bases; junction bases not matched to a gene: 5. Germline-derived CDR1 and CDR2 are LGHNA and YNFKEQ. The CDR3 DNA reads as TGTGCCAGCAGCCTTATCGGACAGGGGGAGACCCAGTACTTC. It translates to CASSLIGQGETQYF.

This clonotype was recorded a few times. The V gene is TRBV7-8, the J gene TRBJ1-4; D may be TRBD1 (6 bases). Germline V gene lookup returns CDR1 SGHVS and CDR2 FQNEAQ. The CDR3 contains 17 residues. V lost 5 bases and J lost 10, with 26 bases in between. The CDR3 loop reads CASSITSMGQIYGKLFF. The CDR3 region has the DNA TGTGCCAGCAGCATAACATCGATGGGACAAATCTACGGAAAACTGTTTTTT.

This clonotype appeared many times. Written as DNA, the CDR3 is TGCGCCAGCAGCTACTCCGGGACAGGGACGTCCGGCTACACCTTC. It specifies CASSYSGTGTSGYTF. The J gene is TRBJ1-2, the V gene TRBV5-1; 9 nucleotides match TRBD1. Trimming at V came to 3 bases and at J to 8 bases, leaving 11 bases not matched to a gene. Per germline, CDR1 SGHRS and CDR2 YFSETQ. This CDR3 is built from 15 residues. The complete variable domain, with remaining parts taken from reference TRBV5-1 and TRBJ1-2, reads KAGVTQTPRYLIKTRGQQVTLSCSPISGHRSVSWYQQTPGQGLQFLFEYFSETQRNKGNFPGRFSGRQFSNSRSEMNVSTLELGDSALYLCASSYSGTGTSGYTFGSGTRLTVV.

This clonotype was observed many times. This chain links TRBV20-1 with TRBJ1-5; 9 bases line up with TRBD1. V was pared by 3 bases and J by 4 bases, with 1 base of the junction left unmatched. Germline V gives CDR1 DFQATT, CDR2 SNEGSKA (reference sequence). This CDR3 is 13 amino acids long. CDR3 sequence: CSASGTGNQPQHF. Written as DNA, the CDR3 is TGCAGTGCTAGTGGGACAGGGAATCAGCCCCAGCATTTT.

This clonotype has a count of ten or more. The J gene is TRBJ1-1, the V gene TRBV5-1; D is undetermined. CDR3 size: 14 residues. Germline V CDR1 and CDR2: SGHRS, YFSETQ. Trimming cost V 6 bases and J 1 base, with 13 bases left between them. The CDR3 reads CASTTGVANTEAFF. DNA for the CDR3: TGCGCCAGCACGACCGGGGTAGCGAACACTGAAGCTTTCTTT.

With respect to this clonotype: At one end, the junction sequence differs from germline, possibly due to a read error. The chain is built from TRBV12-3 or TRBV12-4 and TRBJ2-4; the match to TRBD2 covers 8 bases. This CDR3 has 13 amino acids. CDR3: CAGSATGRGEQYF. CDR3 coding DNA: TGTGCCGGCAGTGCCACGGGGCGGGGGGAGCAGTACTTC.

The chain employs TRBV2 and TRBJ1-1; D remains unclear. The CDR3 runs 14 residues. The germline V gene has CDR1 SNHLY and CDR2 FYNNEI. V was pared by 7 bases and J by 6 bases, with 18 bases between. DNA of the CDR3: TGTGCCAGCAAATTTGGCGCAGAGGAGGCTGAAGCTTTCTTT. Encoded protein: CASKFGAEEAEAFF.

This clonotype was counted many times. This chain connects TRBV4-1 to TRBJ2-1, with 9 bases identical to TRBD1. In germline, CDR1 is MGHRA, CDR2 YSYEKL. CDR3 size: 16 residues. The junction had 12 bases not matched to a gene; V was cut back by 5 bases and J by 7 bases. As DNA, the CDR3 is TGCGCCAGCAGCTTACTCCCGGGACAGGGTAGGAATGAGCAGTTCTTC. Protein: CASSLLPGQGRNEQFF.

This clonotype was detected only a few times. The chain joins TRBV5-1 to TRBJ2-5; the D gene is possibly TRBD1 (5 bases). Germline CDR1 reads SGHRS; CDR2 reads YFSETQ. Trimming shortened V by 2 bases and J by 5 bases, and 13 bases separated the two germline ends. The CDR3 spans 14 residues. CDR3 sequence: CASSLRQGWETQYF. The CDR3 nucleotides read TGCGCCAGCAGCTTAAGGCAGGGTTGGGAGACCCAGTACTTC. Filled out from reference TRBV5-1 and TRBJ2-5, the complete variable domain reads KAGVTQTPRYLIKTRGQQVTLSCSPISGHRSVSWYQQTPGQGLQFLFEYFSETQRNKGNFPGRFSGRQFSNSRSEMNVSTLELGDSALYLCASSLRQGWETQYFGPGTRLLVL.

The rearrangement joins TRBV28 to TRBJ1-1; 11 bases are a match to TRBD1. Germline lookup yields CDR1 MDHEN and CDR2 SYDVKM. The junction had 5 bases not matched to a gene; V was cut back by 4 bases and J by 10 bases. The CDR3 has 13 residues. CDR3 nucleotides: TGTGCCAGCAGTTCCGGACAGGGGGCGCGAGCTTTCTTT. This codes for CASSSGQGARAFF. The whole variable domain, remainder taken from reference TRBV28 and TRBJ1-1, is DVKVTQSSRYLVKRTGEKVFLECVQDMDHENMFWYRQDPGLGLRLIYFSYDVKMKEKGDIPEGYSVSREKKERFSLILESASTNQTSMYLCASSSGQGARAFFGQGTRLTVV.

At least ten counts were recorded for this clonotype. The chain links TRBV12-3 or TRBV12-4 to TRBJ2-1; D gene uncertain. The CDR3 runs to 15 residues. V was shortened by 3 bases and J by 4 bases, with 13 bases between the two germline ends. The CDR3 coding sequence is TGTGCCAGCAGTTTTAGTCAGTTCTTTTACAATGAGCAGTTCTTC. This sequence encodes CASSFSQFFYNEQFF.

The CDR3 region is CASSLAHRTGGGYTF. The DNA for the CDR3 is TGTGCCAGCAGCTTAGCGCATAGGACAGGGGGTGGCTACACCTTC. V and J are TRBV7-2 and TRBJ1-2; 10 bases fit TRBD1. In germline, CDR1 is SGHTA, CDR2 FQGNSA. Trimming removed 0 bases from V and 7 bases from J; junction bases left unmatched: 5. CDR3 size: 15 residues.

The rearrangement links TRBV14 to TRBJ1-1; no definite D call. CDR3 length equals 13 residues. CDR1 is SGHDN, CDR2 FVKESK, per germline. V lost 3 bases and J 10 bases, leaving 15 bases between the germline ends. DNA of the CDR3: TGTGCCAGCAGCCACCTCCGGGAAGATAGAGCTTTCTTT. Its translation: CASSHLREDRAFF. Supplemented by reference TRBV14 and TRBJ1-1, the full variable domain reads EAGVTQFPSHSVIEKGQTVTLRCDPISGHDNLYWYRRVMGKEIKFLLHFVKESKQDESGMPNNRFLAERTGGTYSTLKVQPAELEDSGVYFCASSHLREDRAFFGQGTRLTVV.